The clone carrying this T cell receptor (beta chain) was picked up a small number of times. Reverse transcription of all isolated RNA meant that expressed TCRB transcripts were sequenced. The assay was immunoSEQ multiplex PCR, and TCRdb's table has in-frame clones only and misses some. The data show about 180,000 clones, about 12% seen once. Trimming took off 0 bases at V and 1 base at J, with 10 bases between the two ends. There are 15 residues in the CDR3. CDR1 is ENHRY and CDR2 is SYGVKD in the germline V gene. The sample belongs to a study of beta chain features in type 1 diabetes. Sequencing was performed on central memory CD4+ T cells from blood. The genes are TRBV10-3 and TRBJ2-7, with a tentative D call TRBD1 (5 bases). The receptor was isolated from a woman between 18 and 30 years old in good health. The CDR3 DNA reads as TGTGCCATCAGTGAGTCGGGCAGGGCTTCCTACGAGCAGTACTTC. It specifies CAISESGRASYEQYF.